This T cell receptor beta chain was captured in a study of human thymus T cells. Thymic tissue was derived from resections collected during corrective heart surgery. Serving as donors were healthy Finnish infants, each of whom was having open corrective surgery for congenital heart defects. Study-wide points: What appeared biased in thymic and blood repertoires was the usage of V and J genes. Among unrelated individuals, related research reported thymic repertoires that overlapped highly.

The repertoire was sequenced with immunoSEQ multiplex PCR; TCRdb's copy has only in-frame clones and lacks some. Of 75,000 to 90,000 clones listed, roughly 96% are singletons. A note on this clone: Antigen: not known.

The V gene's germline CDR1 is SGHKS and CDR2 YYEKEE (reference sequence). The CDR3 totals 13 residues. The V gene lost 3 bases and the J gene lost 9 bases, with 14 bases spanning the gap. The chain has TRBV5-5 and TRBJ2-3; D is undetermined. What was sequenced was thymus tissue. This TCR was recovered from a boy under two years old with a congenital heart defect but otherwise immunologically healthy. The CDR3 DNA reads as TGTGCCAGCAGCTCCGGTCTGGGAAGGACGCAGTATTTT. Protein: CASSSGLGRTQYF.